This section outlines one T cell receptor beta chain sequence together with its context. Trimming left V 0 bases short and J 2 bases short, with 9 bases between. The CDR3 consists of 15 residues. Germline lookup yields CDR1 SGHNT and CDR2 YYREEE (reference sequence). Original analysis: Counts of nucleated cells, estimated from reference gene primer amplification, were obtained. Assay: immunoSEQ multiplex PCR; the TCRdb copy retains only in-frame clones and omits some. For V, J and clone size, that table is used; D and trimming come from the DNA. This sample yields roughly 160,000 clones, of which about four fifths are seen a single time; roughly 18% belongs to the top ten. These data originate in a study of blood T cell repertoires in COVID-19. For the study at large: T cells, B-cell-depleted T cells, or PBMCs supplied cDNA or gDNA.

The V and J genes are TRBV5-4 and TRBJ1-3, with a tentative D call TRBD1 (5 bases). The sequenced material came from peripheral blood. The receptor was derived from a woman in her sixties or seventies who had recovered from COVID-19. The CDR3 nucleotides read TGTGCCAGCAGCTTGGCCGGGGGGGCTGGAAACACCATATATTTT. Translating gives CASSLAGGAGNTIYF.